What follows describes a single T cell receptor beta chain. Its antigen remains unidentified. The data stem from a study of siplizumab effects on memory and regulatory T cells. V was shortened by 7 bases and J by 0 bases, with 12 bases between the two germline ends. Germline assignment: CDR1 SGDLS and CDR2 YYNGEE. CDR3 length equals 14 residues. Overall study findings and caveats: Naive T cells looked more diverse than memory cells, and they looked like major contributors to the alloresponse. Naive versus memory phenotype went unassigned for roughly 75-96% of proliferating CD4+ or CD8+ clones.

Using immunoSEQ multiplex PCR, the repertoire was profiled, and TCRdb retains in-frame clones only, with some absent. This sample has around 87,000 clones; over 80% occur once, and the top ten carry over 12%. The source material was CD4+ T cells sorted from blood. This sequence was found in a human donor in good health. The genes are TRBV9 and TRBJ2-3; tentative D call: TRBD2 (5 bases). CDR3 sequence: CASGLSGSTDTQYF. DNA of the CDR3: TGTGCCAGCGGTCTCTCGGGGAGCACAGATACGCAGTATTTT.